The 8 T cell receptor beta chains reported below all come from one sample, sequenced in a study of monozygotic twins with inflammatory bowel disease. TCRdb reworked the 5' RACE reads into one entry per CDR3 protein, no DNA. The sample table includes roughly 90,000 distinct CDR3 sequences. The sample comprised blood. These receptors all stem from a human donor with ulcerative colitis or Crohn's disease, or a healthy co-twin of an affected twin (not recorded which).

The chain links TRBV6-5 to TRBJ1-1; TCRdb names TRBD1, which stays unverified in the absence of DNA. Per germline, CDR1 MNHEY and CDR2 SVGAGI. CDR3 length equals 16 residues. CDR3 region: CASRDSTTGASTKLFF.

This clonotype is deemed medium-sized by its frequency. The chain employs TRBV5-1 and TRBJ2-2; the D gene TCRdb calls, TRBD1, cannot be checked with no DNA. Germline assignment: CDR1 SGHRS and CDR2 YFSETQ. The CDR3 covers 15 residues. CDR3: CASSLGQGDTGELFF.

The chain links TRBV4-1 to TRBJ2-2; the TCRdb D gene call, TRBD2, has no DNA to confirm it. Germline values: CDR1 MGHRA, CDR2 YSYEKL. The CDR3 sequence is 18 residues long. The CDR3 loop is CASSKRTSGGPNTGELFF.

The rearrangement links TRBV5-5 to TRBJ1-5. Germline loops: CDR1 SGHKS, CDR2 YYEKEE (reference sequence). The CDR3 has 15 amino acids. The CDR3 here is CASSLGSQENQPQHF.

The rearrangement uses TRBV12-3 or TRBV12-4 and TRBJ2-6; TCRdb picks TRBD2, but there is no DNA to check that call. The length of the CDR3 is 15 residues. The CDR3 sequence: CASSYAGAGANVLTF.

V and J are TRBV12-5 and TRBJ2-7; TCRdb indicates TRBD2, and absent DNA this call remains unverified. The CDR3 sequence is 15 residues long. Germline CDR1 is LGHNT and CDR2 is FRNRAP. CDR3 protein: CASGLITGRTVEQYF.

The J gene is TRBJ2-7, the V gene TRBV12-3 or TRBV12-4; TCRdb proposes TRBD1, but this gene call is untestable without DNA. The CDR3 has 16 residues. The CDR3 sequence: CASFPGSGTGWNEQYF.

The V gene is TRBV5-1, the J gene TRBJ2-3; TCRdb outputs TRBD1, but without DNA this stays unchecked. CDR3 length equals 14 residues. Germline CDR1 SGHRS, CDR2 YFSETQ. CDR3 loop: CASRYRQVADTQYF.